The entry below describes one T cell receptor beta chain. Clones were read by immunoSEQ multiplex PCR, and TCRdb kept only the in-frame ones, dropping some. The table shows about 73,000 clones, with around 90% occurring only once. The germline gives CDR1 KGHSY, CDR2 FQNENV. J was trimmed by 13 bases and V by 0 bases; bases with no gene match: 11. The CDR3 covers 15 residues. The source of the sample is a study of OX40 agonist ivuxolimab in advanced cancers. Overall study context: Three patients had partial responses: one hepatocellular carcinoma, two cutaneous melanoma.

Drawing of blood for sampling happened at baseline, at cycle 4 day 1, and at cycle 7 day 1. This TCR came from an adult with an advanced solid tumor such as melanoma, head and neck, liver or kidney cancer. The chain is built from TRBV16 and TRBJ2-7; 11 bases are shared with TRBD1. Source: CD4+ or CD8+ T cells sorted from blood, taken in a trial of the OX40 agonist ivuxolimab. CDR3 sequence reads: CASSQSGTGGYLPYF. The DNA of the CDR3 is TGTGCCAGCAGCCAATCGGGGACAGGGGGTTATCTACCCTACTTC. Full variable domain (missing parts from reference TRBV16 and TRBJ2-7): GEEVAQTPKHLVRGEGQKAKLYCAPIKGHSYVFWYQQVLKNEFKFLISFQNENVFDETGMPKERFSAKCLPNSPCSLEIQATKLEDSAVYFCASSQSGTGGYLPYFGPGTRLTVT.